This T cell receptor beta chain is from a study of T cell changes during pregnancy in multiple sclerosis. The CDR3 is made up of 16 amino acids. With V trimmed by 8 bases and J by 6 bases, 15 bases remained unmatched. The germline gives CDR1 MDHEN, CDR2 SYDVKM. Produced via immunoSEQ multiplex PCR; TCRdb's table is partial and in-frame only. The repertoire holds about 98,000 clones, with around 90% as singletons. The receptor was isolated from a female donor in good health, enrolled as a control in a pregnancy study. The J gene is TRBJ2-2, the V gene TRBV28; TRBD1 aligns across 7 bases. Material: peripheral blood, obtained after pregnancy. CDR3: CASRTPMNRGPGELFF. CDR3 in DNA: TGTGCCAGCCGAACACCCATGAACAGGGGCCCCGGGGAGCTGTTTTTT.